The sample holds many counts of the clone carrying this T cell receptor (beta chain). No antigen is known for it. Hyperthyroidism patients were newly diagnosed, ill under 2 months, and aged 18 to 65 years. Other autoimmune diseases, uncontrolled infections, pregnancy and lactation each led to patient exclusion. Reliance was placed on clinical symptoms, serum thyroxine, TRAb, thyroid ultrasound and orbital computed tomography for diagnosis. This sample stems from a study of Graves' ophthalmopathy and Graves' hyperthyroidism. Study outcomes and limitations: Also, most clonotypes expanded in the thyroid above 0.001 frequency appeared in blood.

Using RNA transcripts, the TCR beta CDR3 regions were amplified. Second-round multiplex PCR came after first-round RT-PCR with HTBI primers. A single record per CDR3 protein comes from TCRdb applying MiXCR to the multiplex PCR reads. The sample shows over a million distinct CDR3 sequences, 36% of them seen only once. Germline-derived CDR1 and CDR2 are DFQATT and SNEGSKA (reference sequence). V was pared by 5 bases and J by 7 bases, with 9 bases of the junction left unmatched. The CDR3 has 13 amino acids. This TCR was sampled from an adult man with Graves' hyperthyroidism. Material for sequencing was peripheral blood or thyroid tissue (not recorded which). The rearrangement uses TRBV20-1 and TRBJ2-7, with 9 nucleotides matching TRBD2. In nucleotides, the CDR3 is TGCAGTGCTCCGGGACTAGCTTGGAATGAGCAGTACTTC. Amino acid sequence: CSAPGLAWNEQYF.